This entry concerns a single TCR beta chain. Its antigen is undetermined. The junction departs from germline at one end; a sequencing error may be responsible. TCRdb itself ran the 5' RACE reads through MiXCR, one entry per CDR3 protein. Of a few hundred thousand distinct CDR3 sequences in the sample, about a fifth were seen once. The record originates from a study of T cells after yellow fever vaccination. General study points: Most primary-vaccination clones reappeared after the booster (about 97% CD4, about 88% CD8). A faster peak, day 5 versus 15, was reached by the weaker secondary response.

The CDR3 totals 13 residues. Germline values: CDR1 SGHDN, CDR2 FVKESK. The rearrangement joins TRBV14 to TRBJ2-5; D not certain. This material consisted of PBMCs, taken 15 days after the yellow fever booster vaccination. This receptor was obtained from a man aged 25 to 40 who received the YFV17D yellow fever vaccine. The CDR3 reads CASSQLLAGTPYF. DNA for the CDR3: TGTGCCAGCAGCCAATTGCTGGCCGGAACCCCGTACTTC.